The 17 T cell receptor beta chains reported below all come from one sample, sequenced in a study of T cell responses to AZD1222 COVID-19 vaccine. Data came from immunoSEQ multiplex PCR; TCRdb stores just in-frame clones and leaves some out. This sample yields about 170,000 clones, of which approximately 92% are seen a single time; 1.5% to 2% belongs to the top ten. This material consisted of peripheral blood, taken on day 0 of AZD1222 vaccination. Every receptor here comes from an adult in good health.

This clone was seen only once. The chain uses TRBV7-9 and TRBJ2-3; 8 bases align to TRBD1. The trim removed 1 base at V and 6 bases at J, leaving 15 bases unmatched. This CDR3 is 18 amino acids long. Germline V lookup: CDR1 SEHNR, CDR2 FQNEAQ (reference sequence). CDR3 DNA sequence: TGTGCCAGCAGCTTAGGCCTCCTCCGGGACAGGAGTGTGGATACGCAGTATTTT. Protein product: CASSLGLLRDRSVDTQYF.

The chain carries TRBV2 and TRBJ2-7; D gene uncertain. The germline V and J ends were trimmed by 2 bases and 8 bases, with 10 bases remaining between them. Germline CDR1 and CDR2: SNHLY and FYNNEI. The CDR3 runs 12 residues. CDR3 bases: TGTGCCAGCAGTGAATCCCCCTCCAAGCAGTACTTC. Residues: CASSESPSKQYF.

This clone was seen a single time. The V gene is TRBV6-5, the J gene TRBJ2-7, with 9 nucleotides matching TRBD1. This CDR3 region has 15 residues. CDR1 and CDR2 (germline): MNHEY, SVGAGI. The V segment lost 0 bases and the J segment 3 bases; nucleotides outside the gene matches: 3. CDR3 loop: CASSYSMDRGYEQYF. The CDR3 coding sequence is TGTGCCAGCAGTTACTCGATGGACAGGGGCTACGAGCAGTACTTC.

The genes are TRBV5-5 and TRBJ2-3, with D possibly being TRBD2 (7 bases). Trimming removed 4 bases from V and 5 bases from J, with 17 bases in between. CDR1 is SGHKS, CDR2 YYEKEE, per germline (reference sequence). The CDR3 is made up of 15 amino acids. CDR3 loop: CASSPLGGQGDTQYF. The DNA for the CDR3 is TGTGCCAGCAGCCCCCTCGGGGGGCAGGGAGATACGCAGTATTTT.

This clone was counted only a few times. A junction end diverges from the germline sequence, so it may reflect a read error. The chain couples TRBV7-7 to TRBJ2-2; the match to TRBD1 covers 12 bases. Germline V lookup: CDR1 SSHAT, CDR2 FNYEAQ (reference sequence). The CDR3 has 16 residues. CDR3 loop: CASSPGTGGWTGELFF. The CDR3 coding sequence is TGTGCTAGCAGCCCTGGGACAGGGGGCTGGACCGGGGAGCTGTTTTTT.

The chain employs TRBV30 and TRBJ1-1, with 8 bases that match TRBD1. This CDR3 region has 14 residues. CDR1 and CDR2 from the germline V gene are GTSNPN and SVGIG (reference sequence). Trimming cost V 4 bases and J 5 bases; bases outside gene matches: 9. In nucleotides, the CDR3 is TGTGCCTGGAAGTCGACAGGGGAATGGACTGAAGCTTTCTTT. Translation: CAWKSTGEWTEAFF. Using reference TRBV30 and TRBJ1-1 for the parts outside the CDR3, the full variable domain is SQTIHQWPATLVQPVGSPLSLECTVEGTSNPNLYWYRQAAGRGLQLLFYSVGIGQISSEVPQNLSASRPQDRQFILSSKKLLLSDSGFYLCAWKSTGEWTEAFFGQGTRLTVV.

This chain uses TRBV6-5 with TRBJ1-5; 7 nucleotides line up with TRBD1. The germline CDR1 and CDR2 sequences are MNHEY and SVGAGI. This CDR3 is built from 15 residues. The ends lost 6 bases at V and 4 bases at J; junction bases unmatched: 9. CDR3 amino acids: CASSKTGMSNQPQHF. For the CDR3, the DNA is TGTGCCAGCAGCAAGACAGGGATGTCAAATCAGCCCCAGCATTTT.

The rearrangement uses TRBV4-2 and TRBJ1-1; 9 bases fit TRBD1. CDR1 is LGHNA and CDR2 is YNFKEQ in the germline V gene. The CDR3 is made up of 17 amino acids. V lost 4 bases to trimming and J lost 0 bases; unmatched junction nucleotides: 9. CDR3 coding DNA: TGTGCCAGCAGCCCCTCTGACAGGGGGACCATGAACACTGAAGCTTTCTTT. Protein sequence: CASSPSDRGTMNTEAFF.

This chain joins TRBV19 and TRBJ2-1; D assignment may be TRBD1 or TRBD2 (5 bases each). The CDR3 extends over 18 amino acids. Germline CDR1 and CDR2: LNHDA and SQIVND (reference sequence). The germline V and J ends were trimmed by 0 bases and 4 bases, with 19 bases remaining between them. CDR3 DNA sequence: TGTGCCAGTAGTATAGATCTATTCGGGGCGCCGAGTTACAATGAGCAGTTCTTC. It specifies CASSIDLFGAPSYNEQFF.

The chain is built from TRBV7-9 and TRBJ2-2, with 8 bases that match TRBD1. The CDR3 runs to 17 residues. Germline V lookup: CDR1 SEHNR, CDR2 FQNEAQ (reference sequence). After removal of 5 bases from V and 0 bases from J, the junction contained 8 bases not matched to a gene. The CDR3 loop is CASSLPRGRSNTGELFF. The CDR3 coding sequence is TGTGCCAGCAGCCTTCCCAGGGGGCGGTCGAACACCGGGGAGCTGTTTTTT.

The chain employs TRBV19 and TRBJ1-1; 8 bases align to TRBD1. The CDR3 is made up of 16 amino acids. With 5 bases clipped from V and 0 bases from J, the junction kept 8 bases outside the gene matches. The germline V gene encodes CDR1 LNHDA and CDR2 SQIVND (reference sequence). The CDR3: CASSPGQGLMNTEAFF. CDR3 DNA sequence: TGTGCCAGTAGTCCAGGACAGGGCTTGATGAACACTGAAGCTTTCTTT.

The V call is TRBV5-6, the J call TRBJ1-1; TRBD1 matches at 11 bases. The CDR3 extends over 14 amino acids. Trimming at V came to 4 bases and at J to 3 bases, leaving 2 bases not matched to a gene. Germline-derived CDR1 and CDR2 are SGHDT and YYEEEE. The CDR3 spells CASSMGQGDTEAFF. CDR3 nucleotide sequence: TGTGCCAGCAGCATGGGACAGGGGGACACTGAAGCTTTCTTT.

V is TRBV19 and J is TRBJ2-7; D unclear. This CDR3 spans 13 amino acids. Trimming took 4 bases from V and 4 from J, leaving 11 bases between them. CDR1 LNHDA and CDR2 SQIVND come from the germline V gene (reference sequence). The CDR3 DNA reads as TGTGCCAGTAGTAGCCGGGCCAGATACGAGCAGTACTTC. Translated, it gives CASSSRARYEQYF.

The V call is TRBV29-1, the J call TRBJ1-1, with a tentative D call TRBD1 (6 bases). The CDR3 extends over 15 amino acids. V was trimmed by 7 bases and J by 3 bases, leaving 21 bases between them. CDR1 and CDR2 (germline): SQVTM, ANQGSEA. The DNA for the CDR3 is TGCAGCGCCGCCGGGCTAAGGGGGGTTGACACTGAAGCTTTCTTT. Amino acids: CSAAGLRGVDTEAFF.

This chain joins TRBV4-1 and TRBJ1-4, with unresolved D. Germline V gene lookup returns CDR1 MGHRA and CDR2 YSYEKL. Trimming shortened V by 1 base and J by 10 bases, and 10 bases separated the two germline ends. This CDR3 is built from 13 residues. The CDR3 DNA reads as TGCGCCAGCAGCCAAGGTGCGGGAACAAAACTGTTTTTT. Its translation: CASSQGAGTKLFF.

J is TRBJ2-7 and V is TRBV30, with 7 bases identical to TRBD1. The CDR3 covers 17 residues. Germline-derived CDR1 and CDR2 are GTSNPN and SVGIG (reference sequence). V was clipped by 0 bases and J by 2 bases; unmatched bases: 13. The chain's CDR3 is CAWSVLWTQGLTYEQYF. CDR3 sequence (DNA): TGTGCCTGGAGTGTACTTTGGACACAGGGGCTAACCTACGAGCAGTACTTC.

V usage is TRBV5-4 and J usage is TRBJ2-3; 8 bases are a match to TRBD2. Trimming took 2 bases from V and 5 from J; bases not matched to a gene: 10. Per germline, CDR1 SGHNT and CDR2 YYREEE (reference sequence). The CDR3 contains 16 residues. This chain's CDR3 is CASSLSGAGVGDTQYF. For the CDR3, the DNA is TGTGCCAGCAGCTTATCGGGAGCGGGAGTTGGAGATACGCAGTATTTT.